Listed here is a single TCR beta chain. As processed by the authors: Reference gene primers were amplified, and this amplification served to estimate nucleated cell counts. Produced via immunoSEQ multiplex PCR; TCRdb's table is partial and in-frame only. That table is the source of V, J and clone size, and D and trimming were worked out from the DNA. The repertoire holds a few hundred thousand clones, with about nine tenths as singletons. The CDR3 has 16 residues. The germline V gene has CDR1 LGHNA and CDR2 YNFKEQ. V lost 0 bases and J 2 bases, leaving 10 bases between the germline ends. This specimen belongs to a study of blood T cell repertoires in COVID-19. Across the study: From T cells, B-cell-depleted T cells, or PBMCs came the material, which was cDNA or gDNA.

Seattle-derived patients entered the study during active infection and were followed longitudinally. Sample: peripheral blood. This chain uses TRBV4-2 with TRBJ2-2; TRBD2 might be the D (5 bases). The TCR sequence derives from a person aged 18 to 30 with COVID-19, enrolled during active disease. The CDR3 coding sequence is TGTGCCAGCAGCCAAGAAGTGGGAGCCAACACCGGGGAGCTGTTTTTT. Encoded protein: CASSQEVGANTGELFF.